These 22 T cell receptor beta chains were sequenced from one sample in a study of shared clonotypes between healthy human individuals. CD45RO-negative CD8 cells positively selected for CCR7 made up the naive population, which excluded terminally differentiated effector memory CD45RA+ cells. The method was immunoSEQ multiplex PCR; TCRdb's version includes in-frame clones alone and lacks a portion of them. The sample yields hundreds of thousands of clones, 95% to 97% seen once. The sample consisted of naive CD8+ T cells sorted from blood. These receptors all come from a woman in her twenties or thirties in good health.

The chain joins TRBV30 to TRBJ2-5, with D possibly TRBD2 on 6 matching bases. The better agreement between TRBJ2-7 and the DNA end casts doubt on the J call. CDR3 length: 14 amino acids. CDR1 is GTSNPN, CDR2 SVGIG, per germline (reference sequence). The CDR3 sequence is CAWSPVGSSYEQYF. In DNA, the CDR3 is TGTGCCTGGAGTCCGGTCGGGAGCTCCTACGAGCAGTACTTC.

This clone occurred once. The V call is TRBV28, the J call TRBJ1-1; D gene unclear. In germline, CDR1 is MDHEN, CDR2 SYDVKM. CDR3 length: 12 amino acids. V shed 3 bases and J shed 4 bases, with 6 bases lying between them. The CDR3 DNA is TGTGCCAGCAGTTTGACTCTCACTGAAGCTTTCTTT. It encodes CASSLTLTEAFF.

In its sample, this clone was seen once. This rearrangement joins TRBV6-5 to TRBJ1-2; no clear D. Germline V gene sequence: CDR1 MNHEY, CDR2 SVGAGI. V was trimmed by 2 bases and J by 7 bases, leaving 11 bases between them. This CDR3 has 13 residues. CDR3 bases: TGTGCCAGCAGTTACAGGGAGGGCGGTGGCTACACCTTC. As protein: CASSYREGGGYTF.

The chain uses TRBV27 and TRBJ2-1, with unresolved D. Germline CDR1 reads MNHEY; CDR2 reads SMNVEV (reference sequence). CDR3 length: 12 residues. Between the trimmed V and J ends, which lost 3 bases and 5 bases, there was a span of 5 bases. Written as DNA, the CDR3 is TGTGCCAGCAGTTTCAGCAACAATGAGCAGTTCTTC. Protein sequence: CASSFSNNEQFF.

This sequence joins TRBV6-5 and TRBJ1-2; 8 positions agree with TRBD1. The germline V gene has CDR1 MNHEY and CDR2 SVGAGI. Trimming at V came to 6 bases and at J to 3 bases, leaving 9 bases not matched to a gene. This CDR3 has 15 amino acids. CDR3: CASRNGQGTYYGYTF. The CDR3 DNA follows: TGTGCCAGCAGAAACGGACAGGGTACATACTATGGCTACACCTTC.

The CDR3 loop reads CASSIDPRQGLDYGYTF. In DNA form, the CDR3 reads TGTGCCAGTAGTATAGATCCCAGACAGGGGCTGGACTATGGCTACACCTTC. The chain uses TRBV19 and TRBJ1-2, with TRBD1 matching 8 bases. With 0 bases clipped from V and 3 bases from J, the junction kept 9 bases outside the gene matches. The V gene's germline CDR1 is LNHDA and CDR2 SQIVND (reference sequence). The CDR3 is made up of 17 amino acids.

As to this clone: The same CDR3 also results from other DNA sequences found in this sample. The rearrangement uses TRBV27 and TRBJ1-2; 11 bases line up with TRBD1. In germline, CDR1 is MNHEY, CDR2 SMNVEV (reference sequence). The length of the CDR3 is 14 residues. Unmatched junction bases numbered 3, after V lost 2 bases and J lost 7 bases. The chain's CDR3 is CASSLGQGAGGYTF. The CDR3 nucleotides read TGTGCCAGCAGTTTAGGACAGGGGGCCGGTGGCTACACCTTC.

J is TRBJ1-5 and V is TRBV27, with 9 bases that match TRBD1. The CDR3 is 14 residues long. With V trimmed by 6 bases and J by 4 bases, 4 bases remained unmatched. In germline, CDR1 is MNHEY, CDR2 SMNVEV (reference sequence). The CDR3 sequence: CASRQGQGNQPQHF. The DNA for the CDR3 is TGTGCCAGCAGACAAGGACAGGGGAATCAGCCCCAGCATTTT.

This clone has a single count. The chain combines TRBV7-9 with TRBJ2-1, with 7 positions matching TRBD2. The CDR3 extends over 15 amino acids. J lost 4 bases, V lost 5 bases, and 8 bases had no gene match. Germline V gene lookup returns CDR1 SEHNR and CDR2 FQNEAQ (reference sequence). This CDR3 is CASSTAAGVYNEQFF. The CDR3 nucleotides read TGTGCCAGCAGCACAGCGGCGGGAGTTTACAATGAGCAGTTCTTC.

The CDR3 is CASSLDPTGAGNTIYF. The DNA of the CDR3 is TGTGCCAGCAGCTTAGACCCGACAGGGGCAGGAAACACCATATATTTT. This sequence joins TRBV11-2 and TRBJ1-3; 8 nucleotides line up with TRBD1. V dropped 0 bases and J dropped 4; count of bases not matched to a gene: 5. The CDR3 is made up of 16 amino acids. Germline CDR1 SGHAT, CDR2 FQNNGV.

The genes are TRBV25-1 and TRBJ1-1, with D perhaps TRBD1 (5 bases). V was pared by 11 bases and J by 4 bases, with 23 bases between. Germline loops: CDR1 MGHDK, CDR2 SYGVNS. The CDR3 extends over 15 amino acids. The CDR3: CAALPPGGDGTEAFF. CDR3 nucleotides: TGTGCCGCCTTGCCCCCTGGGGGAGACGGCACTGAAGCTTTCTTT.

The chain employs TRBV19 and TRBJ2-7, with D perhaps matching TRBD1 (6 bases). This CDR3 comprises 13 residues. V gave up 5 bases and J gave up 5 bases, with 13 bases separating them. Germline V gene sequence: CDR1 LNHDA, CDR2 SQIVND (reference sequence). CDR3 loop: CASSSRQAHEQYF. The CDR3 nucleotides are TGTGCCAGTAGTTCCAGACAGGCCCACGAGCAGTACTTC.

V gene TRBV27 combines with J gene TRBJ2-7; 13 positions agree with TRBD2. The CDR3 has 16 amino acids. V lost 7 bases and J lost 5; bases outside the gene matches: 11. Germline CDR1 and CDR2: MNHEY and SMNVEV (reference sequence). This CDR3 reads CASNLEGGLAGHEQYF. DNA of the CDR3: TGTGCCAGCAACCTGGAGGGGGGACTAGCGGGGCACGAGCAGTACTTC.

In this sample, this clone turned up once. The genes are TRBV29-1 and TRBJ1-4; possibly TRBD1 for D (5 bases). Germline V gene data show CDR1 as SQVTM and CDR2 as ANQGSEA. Trimming cost V 3 bases and J 0 bases, with 14 bases left between them. The CDR3 has 16 amino acids. CDR3: CSVESGTEATNEKLFF. In DNA, the CDR3 is TGCAGCGTTGAGTCCGGGACGGAAGCAACTAATGAAAAACTGTTTTTT.

The DNA of the CDR3 is TGTGCCAGCAGGCCCGGGACAGGGAGCTACAATGAGCAGTTCTTC. This encodes CASRPGTGSYNEQFF. The gene calls are TRBV27 and TRBJ2-1; 9 bases agree with TRBD1. With 6 bases clipped from V and 3 bases from J, the junction kept 6 bases outside the gene matches. Per germline, CDR1 MNHEY and CDR2 SMNVEV (reference sequence). The CDR3 covers 15 residues.

The V gene is TRBV6-5, the J gene TRBJ2-7; 12 positions agree with TRBD1. Losses at the gene ends were 0 bases for V and 5 bases for J; bases not matched to a gene: 2. This CDR3 is built from 15 residues. The V gene's germline CDR1 is MNHEY and CDR2 SVGAGI. CDR3 nucleotide sequence: TGTGCCAGCAGTTACTCTGGGACAGGGGGCGACGAGCAGTACTTC. This gives the protein CASSYSGTGGDEQYF.

V gene TRBV5-6 combines with J gene TRBJ2-1; TRBD1 or TRBD2 may be the D gene (5 bases each). Per the germline V gene, CDR1 is SGHDT and CDR2 is YYEEEE. V was trimmed by 3 bases and J by 4 bases, leaving 8 bases between them. The CDR3 length is 13 residues. The CDR3 loop reads CASSSGAYNEQFF. The CDR3 DNA is TGTGCCAGCAGCTCCGGGGCTTACAATGAGCAGTTCTTC. The entire variable domain, with the rest obtained from reference TRBV5-6 and TRBJ2-1, is as follows: DAGVTQSPTHLIKTRGQQVTLRCSPKSGHDTVSWYQQALGQGPQFIFQYYEEEERQRGNFPDRFSGHQFPNYSSELNVNALLLGDSALYLCASSSGAYNEQFFGPGTRLTVL.

The rearrangement joins TRBV7-9 to TRBJ2-1; 8 bases are a match to TRBD2. Losses at the gene ends were 4 bases for V and 4 bases for J; bases not matched to a gene: 9. This CDR3 region has 16 residues. Germline assignment: CDR1 SEHNR and CDR2 FQNEAQ (reference sequence). CDR3 in amino acids: CASSYPATGGYNEQFF. CDR3 in DNA: TGTGCCAGCAGCTACCCCGCCACGGGAGGGTACAATGAGCAGTTCTTC.

The V and J genes are TRBV15 and TRBJ1-1; D is undetermined. The CDR3 spans 17 residues. Germline assignment: CDR1 LNHNV and CDR2 YYDKDF (reference sequence). The V and J ends lost 0 bases and 0 bases respectively, with 14 bases between them. The CDR3 loop reads CATSRDLGVNLNTEAFF. For the CDR3, the DNA is TGTGCCACCAGCAGAGATCTCGGGGTTAATCTGAACACTGAAGCTTTCTTT.

Details on this clone: The sample has other DNA sequences that encode this CDR3 too. The genes are TRBV7-9 and TRBJ1-5, with 7 positions matching TRBD1. The germline gives CDR1 SEHNR, CDR2 FQNEAQ (reference sequence). The CDR3 has 14 amino acids. V lost 5 bases, J lost 2 bases, and 3 bases stayed unmatched. The CDR3 is CASSLTGGNQPQHF. The CDR3 region has the DNA TGTGCCAGCAGCCTCACAGGGGGCAATCAGCCCCAGCATTTT.

The chain employs TRBV19 and TRBJ1-4; tentatively, D is TRBD1 (5 bases). There are 15 residues in the CDR3. V lost 4 bases and J lost 3, with 12 bases in between. The germline gives CDR1 LNHDA, CDR2 SQIVND (reference sequence). The CDR3 DNA is TGTGCCAGTAGTAAAGGGGTTTCGGCTAATGAAAAACTGTTTTTT. It codes for CASSKGVSANEKLFF.

This clone has only one observation. DNA for the CDR3: TGTGCCAGCAGCTTAGCCAGGACAGGGACCGAGCAGTACTTC. It is translated as CASSLARTGTEQYF. The gene calls are TRBV7-7 and TRBJ2-7; 8 nucleotides agree with TRBD1. Per the germline V gene, CDR1 is SSHAT and CDR2 is FNYEAQ (reference sequence). The ends lost 0 bases at V and 6 bases at J; junction bases unmatched: 4. The CDR3 is 14 residues long.